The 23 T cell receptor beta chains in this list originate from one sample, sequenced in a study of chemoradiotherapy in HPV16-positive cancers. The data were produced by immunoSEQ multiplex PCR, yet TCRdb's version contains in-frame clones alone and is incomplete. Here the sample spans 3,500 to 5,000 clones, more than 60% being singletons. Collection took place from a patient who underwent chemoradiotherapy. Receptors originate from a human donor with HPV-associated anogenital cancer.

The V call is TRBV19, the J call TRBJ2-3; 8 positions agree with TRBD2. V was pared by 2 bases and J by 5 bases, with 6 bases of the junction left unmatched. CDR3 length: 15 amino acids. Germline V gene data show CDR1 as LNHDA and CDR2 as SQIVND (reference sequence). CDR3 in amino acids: CASSIPGLGVDTQYF. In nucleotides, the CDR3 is TGTGCCAGTAGTATACCGGGACTAGGGGTAGATACGCAGTATTTT.

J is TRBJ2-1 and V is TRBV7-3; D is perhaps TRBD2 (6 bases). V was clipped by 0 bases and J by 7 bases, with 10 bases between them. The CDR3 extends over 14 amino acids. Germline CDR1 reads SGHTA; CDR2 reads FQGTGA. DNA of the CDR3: TGTGCCAGCAGCTTAACGGGGGGAAATAATGAGCAGTTCTTC. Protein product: CASSLTGGNNEQFF. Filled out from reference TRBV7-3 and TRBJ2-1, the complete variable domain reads GAGVSQTPSNKVTEKGKYVELRCDPISGHTALYWYRQSLGQGPEFLIYFQGTGAADDSGLPNDRFFAVRPEGSVSTLKIQRTERGDSAVYLCASSLTGGNNEQFFGPGTRLTVL.

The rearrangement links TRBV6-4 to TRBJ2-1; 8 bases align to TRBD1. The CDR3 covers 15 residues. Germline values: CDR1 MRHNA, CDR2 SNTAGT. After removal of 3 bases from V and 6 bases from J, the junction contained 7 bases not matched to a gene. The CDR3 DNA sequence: TGTGCCAGCAGTGAATCGCAGGGGGCTTCCAATGAGCAGTTCTTC. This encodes CASSESQGASNEQFF.

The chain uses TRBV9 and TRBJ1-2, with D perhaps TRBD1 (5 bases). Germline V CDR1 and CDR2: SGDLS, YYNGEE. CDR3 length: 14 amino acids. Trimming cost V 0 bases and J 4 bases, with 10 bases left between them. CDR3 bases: TGTGCCAGCAGCGTAGCTAGGGGCGCCTATGGCTACACCTTC. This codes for CASSVARGAYGYTF.

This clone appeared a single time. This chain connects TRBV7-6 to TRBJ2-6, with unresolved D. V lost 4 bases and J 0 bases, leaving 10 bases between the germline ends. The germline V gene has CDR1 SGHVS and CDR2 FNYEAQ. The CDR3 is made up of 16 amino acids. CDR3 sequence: CASSSGSRSGANVLTF. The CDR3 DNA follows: TGTGCCAGCAGCTCCGGGTCCCGCTCTGGGGCCAACGTCCTGACTTTC.

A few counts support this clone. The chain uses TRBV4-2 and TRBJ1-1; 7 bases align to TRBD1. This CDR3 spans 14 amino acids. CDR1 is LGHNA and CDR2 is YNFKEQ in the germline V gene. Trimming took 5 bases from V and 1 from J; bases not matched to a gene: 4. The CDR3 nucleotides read TGTGCCAGCAGCGACTACAGGGGGAACACTGAAGCTTTCTTT. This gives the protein CASSDYRGNTEAFF.

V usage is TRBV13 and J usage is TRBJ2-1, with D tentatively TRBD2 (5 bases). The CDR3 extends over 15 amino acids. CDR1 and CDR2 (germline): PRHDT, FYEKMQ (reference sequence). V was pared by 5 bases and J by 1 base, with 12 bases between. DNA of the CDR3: TGTGCCAGCAGCCCAACTAGGGCTTCCTACAATGAGCAGTTCTTC. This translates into CASSPTRASYNEQFF.

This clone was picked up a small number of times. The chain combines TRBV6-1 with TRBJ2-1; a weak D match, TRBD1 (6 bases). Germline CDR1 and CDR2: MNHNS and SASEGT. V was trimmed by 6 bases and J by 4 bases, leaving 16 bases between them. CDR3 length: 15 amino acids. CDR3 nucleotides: TGTGCCAGCAGACGACAGGTATCTCTTTACAATGAGCAGTTCTTC. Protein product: CASRRQVSLYNEQFF.

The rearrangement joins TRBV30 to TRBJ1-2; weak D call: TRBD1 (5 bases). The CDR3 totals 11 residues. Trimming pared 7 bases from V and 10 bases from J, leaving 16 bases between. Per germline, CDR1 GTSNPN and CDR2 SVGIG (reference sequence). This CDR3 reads CASRGAPDYTF. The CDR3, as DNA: TGTGCCTCAAGGGGCGCCCCTGACTACACCTTC.

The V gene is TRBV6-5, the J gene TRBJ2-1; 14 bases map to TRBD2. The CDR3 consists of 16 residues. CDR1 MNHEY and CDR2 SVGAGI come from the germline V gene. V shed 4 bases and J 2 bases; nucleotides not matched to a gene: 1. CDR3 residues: CASSWTSGGPYNEQFF. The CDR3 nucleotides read TGTGCCAGCAGTTGGACTAGCGGGGGGCCCTACAATGAGCAGTTCTTC.

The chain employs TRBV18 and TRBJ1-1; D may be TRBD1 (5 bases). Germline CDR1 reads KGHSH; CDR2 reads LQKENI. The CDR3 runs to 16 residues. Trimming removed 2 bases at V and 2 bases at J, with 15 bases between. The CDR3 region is CASSPRTGQGNTEAFF. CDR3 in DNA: TGTGCCAGCTCACCAAGGACGGGGCAGGGTAACACTGAAGCTTTCTTT.

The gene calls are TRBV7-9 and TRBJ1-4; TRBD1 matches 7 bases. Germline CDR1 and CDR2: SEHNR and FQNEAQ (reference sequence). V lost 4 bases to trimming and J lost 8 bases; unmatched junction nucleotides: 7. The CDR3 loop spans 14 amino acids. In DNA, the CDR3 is TGTGCCAGCAGCTCACAGGGGTTGAGCGAAAAACTGTTTTTT. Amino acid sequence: CASSSQGLSEKLFF.

As DNA, the CDR3 is TGTGCCAGCAGCTTAGCGGCGGGGCGACGCAATGAGCAGTTCTTC. Protein product: CASSLAAGRRNEQFF. This chain uses TRBV7-3 with TRBJ2-1; weak D call: TRBD2 (6 bases). Trimming cost V 2 bases and J 6 bases, with 14 bases left between them. This CDR3 is 15 amino acids long. CDR1 SGHTA and CDR2 FQGTGA come from the germline V gene.

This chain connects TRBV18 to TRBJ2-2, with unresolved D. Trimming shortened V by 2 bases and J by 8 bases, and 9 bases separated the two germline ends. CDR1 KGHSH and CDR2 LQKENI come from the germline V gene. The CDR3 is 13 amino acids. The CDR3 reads CASSPEVKGELFF. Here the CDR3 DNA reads TGTGCCAGCTCACCAGAAGTGAAGGGGGAGCTGTTTTTT.

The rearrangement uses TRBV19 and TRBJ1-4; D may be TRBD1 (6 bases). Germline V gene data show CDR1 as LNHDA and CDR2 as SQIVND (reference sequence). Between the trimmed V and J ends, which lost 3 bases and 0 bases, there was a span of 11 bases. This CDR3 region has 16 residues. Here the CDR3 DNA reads TGTGCCAGTAGTATGGGGGCAGCCGCAACTAATGAAAAACTGTTTTTT. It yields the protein CASSMGAAATNEKLFF.

The CDR3 sequence: CASSQFITTEAFF. CDR3 coding DNA: TGTGCCAGCAGCCAATTCATTACTACCGAAGCTTTCTTT. The J gene is TRBJ1-1, the V gene TRBV14; no clear D gene. CDR1 is SGHDN, CDR2 FVKESK, per germline. The CDR3 is made up of 13 amino acids. V lost 2 bases to trimming and J lost 8 bases, with 12 bases between them.

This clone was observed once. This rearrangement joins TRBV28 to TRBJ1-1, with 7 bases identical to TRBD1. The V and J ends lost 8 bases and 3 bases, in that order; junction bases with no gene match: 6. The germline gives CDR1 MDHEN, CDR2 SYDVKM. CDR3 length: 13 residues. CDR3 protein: CASVTGVYTEAFF. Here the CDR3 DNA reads TGTGCCAGCGTAACAGGGGTATACACTGAAGCTTTCTTT.

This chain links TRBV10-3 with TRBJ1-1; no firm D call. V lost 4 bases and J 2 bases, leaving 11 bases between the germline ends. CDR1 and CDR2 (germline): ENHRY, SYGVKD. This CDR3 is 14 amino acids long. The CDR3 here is CAISGREPNTEAFF. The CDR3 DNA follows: TGTGCCATCAGTGGACGGGAACCTAACACTGAAGCTTTCTTT.

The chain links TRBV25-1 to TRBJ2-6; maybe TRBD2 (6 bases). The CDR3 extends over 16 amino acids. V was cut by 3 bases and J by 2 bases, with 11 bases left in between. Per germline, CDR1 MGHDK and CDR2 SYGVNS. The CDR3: CASSEAGSPGANVLTF. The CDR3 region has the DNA TGTGCCAGCAGTGAGGCGGGGTCCCCTGGGGCCAACGTCCTGACTTTC.

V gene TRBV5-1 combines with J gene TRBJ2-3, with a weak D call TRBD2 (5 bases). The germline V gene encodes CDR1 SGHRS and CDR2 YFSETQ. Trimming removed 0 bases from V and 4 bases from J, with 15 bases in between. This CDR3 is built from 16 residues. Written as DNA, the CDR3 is TGCGCCAGCAGCTTGGTGGACTCTCTCATGGCAGATACGCAGTATTTT. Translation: CASSLVDSLMADTQYF.

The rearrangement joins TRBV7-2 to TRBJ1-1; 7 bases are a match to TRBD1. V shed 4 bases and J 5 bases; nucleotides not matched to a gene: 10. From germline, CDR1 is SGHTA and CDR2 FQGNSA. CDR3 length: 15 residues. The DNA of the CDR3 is TGTGCCAGCAGCTACAGACAGGGTGAGGGTACTGAAGCTTTCTTT. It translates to CASSYRQGEGTEAFF.

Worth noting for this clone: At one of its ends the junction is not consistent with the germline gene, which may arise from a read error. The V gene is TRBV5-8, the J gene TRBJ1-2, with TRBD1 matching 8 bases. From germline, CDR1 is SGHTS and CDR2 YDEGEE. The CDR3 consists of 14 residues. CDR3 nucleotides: TGTGCCAGCAGTTTGGGACAGGACCTCTATGGCTACACCTTC. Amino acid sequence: CASSLGQDLYGYTF.

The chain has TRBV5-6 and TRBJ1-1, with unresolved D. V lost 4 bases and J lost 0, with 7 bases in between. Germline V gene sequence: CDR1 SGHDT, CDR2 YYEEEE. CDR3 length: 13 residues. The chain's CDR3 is CASSLRLNTEAFF. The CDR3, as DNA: TGTGCCAGCAGCCTAAGACTGAACACTGAAGCTTTCTTT.